In this sample, the clone carrying this TCR beta chain turned up once. CDR1 and CDR2 (germline): SNHLY, FYNNEI. CDR3 length equals 14 residues. V gave up 7 bases and J gave up 2 bases, with 12 bases separating them. Per the authors' pipeline: It was from reference gene primer amplification that nucleated cell counts were estimated. Libraries were prepared by immunoSEQ multiplex PCR; TCRdb keeps only in-frame clonotypes and omits some of them. That table supplies the V and J calls and clone size; D and trimming were determined from the DNA. The data contain 150,000 to 200,000 clones, 74% of them singletons. These data originate in a study of blood T cell repertoires in COVID-19. About the study: Both acute and convalescent COVID-19 samples were obtained from the United States, Italy and Spain.

The material sequenced was peripheral blood. This clonotype was obtained from a woman older than 75 with acute or convalescent COVID-19. The chain uses TRBV2 and TRBJ1-5; D uncertain. Written as DNA, the CDR3 is TGTGCCAGCATGAGGGTAGACGGCAATCAGCCCCAGCATTTT. It specifies CASMRVDGNQPQHF.